This T cell receptor (beta chain) appears in the sequencing data of a study of T cell changes during pregnancy in multiple sclerosis. The V end lost 4 bases, the J end lost 8 bases, and 17 bases lay between the germline ends. This CDR3 has 14 residues. Germline-derived CDR1 and CDR2 are SGHDT and YYEEEE. Using immunoSEQ multiplex PCR, the repertoire was profiled, and TCRdb retains in-frame clones only, with some absent. The sample shows 35,000 to 40,000 clones, about 90% of them seen only once. The clonotype originates from a female donor with multiple sclerosis, enrolled in a pregnancy study. The specimen was CD4+ T cells from peripheral blood mononuclear cells, collected in the third trimester of pregnancy. The J gene is TRBJ2-3, the V gene TRBV5-6; D perhaps matches TRBD2 (6 bases). CDR3 residues: CASSGERAGGTQYF. The DNA for the CDR3 is TGTGCCAGCAGCGGCGAGCGGGCCGGGGGTACGCAGTATTTT.